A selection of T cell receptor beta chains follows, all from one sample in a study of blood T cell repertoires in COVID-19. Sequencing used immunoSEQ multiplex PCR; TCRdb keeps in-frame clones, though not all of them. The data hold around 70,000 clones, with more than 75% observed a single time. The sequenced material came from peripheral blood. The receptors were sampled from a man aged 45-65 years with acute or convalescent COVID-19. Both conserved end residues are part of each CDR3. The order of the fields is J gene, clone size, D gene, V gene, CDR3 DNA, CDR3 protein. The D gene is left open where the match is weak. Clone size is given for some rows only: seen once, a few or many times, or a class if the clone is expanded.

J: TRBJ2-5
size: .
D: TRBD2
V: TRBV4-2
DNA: TGTGCCAGCAGCCAAGATCTTCTAGCGGGGGGACAAGAGACCCAGTACTTC
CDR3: CASSQDLLAGGQETQYF

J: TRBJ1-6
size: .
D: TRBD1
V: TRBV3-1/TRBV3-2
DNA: TGTGCCAGCAGCCAAGCCGGGACAGGGTATTCACCCCTCCACTTT
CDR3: CASSQAGTGYSPLHF

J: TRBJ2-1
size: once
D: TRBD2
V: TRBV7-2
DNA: TGTGCCAGCAGCAAATCGACTAGCGGAGCCTACAATGAGCAGTTCTTC
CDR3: CASSKSTSGAYNEQFF

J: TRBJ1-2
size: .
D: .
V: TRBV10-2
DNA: TGCGCCAGCAGTGCTGGGGGGAACTATGGCTACACCTTC
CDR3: CASSAGGNYGYTF

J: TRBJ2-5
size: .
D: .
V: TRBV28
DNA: TGTGCCAGCAGTGGTACTAGCTTCCAAGAGACCCAGTACTTC
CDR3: CASSGTSFQETQYF

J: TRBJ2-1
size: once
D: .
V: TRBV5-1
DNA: TGCGCCAGCAGCCCTGGACCGGCCGGGGGTCGGGACTACAATGAGCAGTTCTTC
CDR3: CASSPGPAGGRDYNEQFF

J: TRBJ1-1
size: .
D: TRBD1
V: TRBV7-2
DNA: TGTGCCAGCAGCTTTCGGGACAGATATACTGAAGCTTTCTTT
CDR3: CASSFRDRYTEAFF

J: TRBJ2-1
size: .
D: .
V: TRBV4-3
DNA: TGCGCCAGCAGCCGGGGACATCAAAACCCCTACAATGAGCAGTTCTTC
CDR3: CASSRGHQNPYNEQFF

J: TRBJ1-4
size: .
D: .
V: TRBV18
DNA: TGTGCCAGCTCACCACCCCGCGGGCGCACAAATGAAAAACTGTTTTTT
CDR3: CASSPPRGRTNEKLFF

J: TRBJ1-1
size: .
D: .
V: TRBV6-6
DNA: TGTGCCAGCAGTTACCTAGAAGGAGCTGAAGCTTTCTTT
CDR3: CASSYLEGAEAFF

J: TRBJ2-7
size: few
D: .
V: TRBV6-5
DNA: TGTGCCAGCAGTCGGGAGCCGGAATTCTCCTACGAGCAGTACTTC
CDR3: CASSREPEFSYEQYF

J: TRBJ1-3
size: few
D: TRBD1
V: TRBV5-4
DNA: TGTGCCAGCAGCTCCCTTCAGGGGGCAAGCTCTGGAAACACCATATATTTT
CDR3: CASSSLQGASSGNTIYF

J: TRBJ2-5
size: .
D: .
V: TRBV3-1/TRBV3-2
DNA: TGTGCCAGCAGCCATTTTACAGTACAAGAGACCCAGTACTTC
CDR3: CASSHFTVQETQYF

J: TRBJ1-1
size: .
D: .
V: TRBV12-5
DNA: TGTGCTAGTGGTTTGGCAAACAGGGCCACTGAAGCTTTCTTT
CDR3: CASGLANRATEAFF

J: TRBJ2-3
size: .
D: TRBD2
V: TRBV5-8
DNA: TGTGCCAGCAGCTTCGCAAAAACTAGCGGTGGAGATACGCAGTATTTT
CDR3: CASSFAKTSGGDTQYF

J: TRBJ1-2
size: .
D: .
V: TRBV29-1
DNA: TGCAGCGTTGGGTCAGCTAACTATGGCTACACCTTC
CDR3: CSVGSANYGYTF

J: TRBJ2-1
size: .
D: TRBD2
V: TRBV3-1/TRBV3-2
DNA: TGTGCCAGCAGCCAAGGTGAGCGGGGTTTCTCCTACAATGAGCAGTTCTTC
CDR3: CASSQGERGFSYNEQFF

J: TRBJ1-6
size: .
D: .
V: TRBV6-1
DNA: TGTGCCAGCAGTGCGAGCCACTCGGGACATTATAATTCACCCCTCCACTTT
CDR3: CASSASHSGHYNSPLHF

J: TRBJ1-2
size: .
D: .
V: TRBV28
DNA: TGTGCCAGCAGTTCAACAGGCTTTTTGGGGCGCTATGGCTACACCTTC
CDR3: CASSSTGFLGRYGYTF

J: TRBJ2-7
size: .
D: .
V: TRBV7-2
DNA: TGTGCCAGCAGCTTAGGACGCGGAAACTCCTACGAGCAGTACTTC
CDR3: CASSLGRGNSYEQYF

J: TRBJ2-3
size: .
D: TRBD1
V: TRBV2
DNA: TGTGCCACCACCGGGACAGGGCCCCCAGATACGCAGTATTTT
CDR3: CATTGTGPPDTQYF

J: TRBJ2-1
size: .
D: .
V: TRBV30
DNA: TGTGCCTGGAGTGTCGCTAGCCCCAATGAGCAGTTCTTC
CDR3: CAWSVASPNEQFF

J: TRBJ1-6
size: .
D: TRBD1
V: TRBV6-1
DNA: TGTGCCAGCAGTGAACCATCGACAGGGGGCAATTCACCCCTCCACTTT
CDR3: CASSEPSTGGNSPLHF

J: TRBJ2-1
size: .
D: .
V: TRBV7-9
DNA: TGTGCCAGCAGCAATACGACTCGCCGGGGTGAGCAGTTCTTC
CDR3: CASSNTTRRGEQFF

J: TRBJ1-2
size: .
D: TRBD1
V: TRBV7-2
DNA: TGTGCCAGCAGCTTAGGGACAGGGGTGGGCTACACCTTC
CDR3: CASSLGTGVGYTF

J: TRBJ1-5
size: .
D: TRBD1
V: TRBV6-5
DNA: TGTGCCAGCAGTTTACAGGGGGCAAGCAATCAGCCCCAGCATTTT
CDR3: CASSLQGASNQPQHF

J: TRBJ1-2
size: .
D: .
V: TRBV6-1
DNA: TGTGCCAGCAGTGACCCTGACTATGGCTACACCTTC
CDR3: CASSDPDYGYTF

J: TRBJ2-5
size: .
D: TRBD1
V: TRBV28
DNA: TGTGCCAGCGGGGAGACAGGGGGCTTCGAGACCCAGTACTTC
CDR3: CASGETGGFETQYF

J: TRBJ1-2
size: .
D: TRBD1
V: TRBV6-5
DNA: TGTGCCAGCAGTCCAACGGACAGGGATAACTATGGCTACACCTTC
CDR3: CASSPTDRDNYGYTF

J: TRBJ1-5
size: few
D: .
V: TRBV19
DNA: TGTGCCAGTAGTATAGATTTCGGGGGAGGACAGCCCCAGCATTTT
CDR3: CASSIDFGGGQPQHF

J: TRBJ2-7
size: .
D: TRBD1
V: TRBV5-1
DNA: TGCGCCAGCAGCTTGGCCGGGCAGGGGGCTTCTCAAGAGCAGTACTTC
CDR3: CASSLAGQGASQEQYF

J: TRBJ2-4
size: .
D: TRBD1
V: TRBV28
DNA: TGTGCCAGCTCGGAAGGGGGCAGCAAAAACATTCAGTACTTC
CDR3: CASSEGGSKNIQYF

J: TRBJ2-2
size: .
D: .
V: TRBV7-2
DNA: TGTGCCAGCAGCTTAGGGGGGCACGGGGAGCTGTTTTTT
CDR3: CASSLGGHGELFF

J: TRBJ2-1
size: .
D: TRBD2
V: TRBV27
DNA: TGTGCCAGCAGTTCTGGGACTAGCTCCTACAATGAGCAGTTCTTC
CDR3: CASSSGTSSYNEQFF

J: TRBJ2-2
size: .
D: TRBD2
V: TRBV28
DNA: TGTGCCAGCAGTTTCCCGGGAGGGGGGAACACCGGGGAGCTGTTTTTT
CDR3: CASSFPGGGNTGELFF

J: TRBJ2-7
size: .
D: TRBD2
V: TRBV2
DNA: TGTGCCAGCAACCCGGGGGGGTGGAACGTGCAGTACTTC
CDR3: CASNPGGWNVQYF

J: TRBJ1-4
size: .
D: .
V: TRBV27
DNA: TGTGCCAGCACCGGACATCTTAATGAAAAACTGTTTTTT
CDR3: CASTGHLNEKLFF

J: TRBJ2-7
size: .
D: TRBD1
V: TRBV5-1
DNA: TGCGCCAGCAGCCAAAGGACAGGGGGCATCAACGAGCAGTACTTC
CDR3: CASSQRTGGINEQYF

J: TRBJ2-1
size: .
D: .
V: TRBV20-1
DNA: TGCAACACCAGGGGTTACAATGAGCAGTTCTTC
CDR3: CNTRGYNEQFF

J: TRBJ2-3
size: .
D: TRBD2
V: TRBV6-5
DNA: TGTGCCAGCAGTCCACTAGCGGGAGGAACAGATACGCAGTATTTT
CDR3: CASSPLAGGTDTQYF

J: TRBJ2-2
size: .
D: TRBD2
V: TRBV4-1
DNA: TGCGCCAGCAGCCAGGTTCCGACTAGCGGGAGTGGAACCGGGGAGCTGTTTTTT
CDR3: CASSQVPTSGSGTGELFF

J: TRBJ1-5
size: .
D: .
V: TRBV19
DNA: TGTGCCAGTAGTATGGCGGACATTAGCAATCAGCCCCAGCATTTT
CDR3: CASSMADISNQPQHF

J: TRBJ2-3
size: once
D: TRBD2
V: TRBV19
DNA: TGTGCCAGTACCTCCAGGAGAGGACTAGCGGGACCCGATACGCAGTATTTT
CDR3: CASTSRRGLAGPDTQYF

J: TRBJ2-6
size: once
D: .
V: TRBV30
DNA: TGTGCCTGGAGAACATCCGGGGCCAACGTCCTGACTTTC
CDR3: CAWRTSGANVLTF

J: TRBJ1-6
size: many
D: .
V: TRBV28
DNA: TGTGCCAGCAGTCAGTTCCTAACCCCGGGGAATTCACCCCTCCACTTT
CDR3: CASSQFLTPGNSPLHF

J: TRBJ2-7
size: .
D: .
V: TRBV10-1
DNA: TGCGCCAGCAGTGAAACGAGGGACACCTACGAGCAGTACTTC
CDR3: CASSETRDTYEQYF